This T cell receptor (beta chain) is drawn from a study of blood T cell repertoires in COVID-19. Across the whole study: Some COVID-19 samples were acute and others convalescent; all came from the United States, Italy and Spain. PBMCs, B-cell-depleted T cells, or T cells provided the cDNA or gDNA that made up the material.

The CDR3 has 16 residues. V shed 7 bases and J 6 bases; nucleotides not matched to a gene: 13. Germline V gives CDR1 LGHNA, CDR2 YSLEER. In the original workflow: Scientists estimated how many nucleated cells there were by amplifying reference gene primers. The assay was immunoSEQ multiplex PCR, and TCRdb's table has in-frame clones only and misses some. That table furnishes V, J and clone size, whereas the DNA furnished D and trimming. The sample shows 110,000 or so clones, around 80% of them seen only once. The chain links TRBV4-3 to TRBJ2-2, with 8 positions matching TRBD1. Sequencing was performed on peripheral blood. The source of this sequence is a human donor in a cohort sampled during active or convalescent COVID-19. CDR3 bases: TGCGCCAGCACCGAGTACAGGGGGAATGTGGCCGGGGAGCTGTTTTTT. This codes for CASTEYRGNVAGELFF.